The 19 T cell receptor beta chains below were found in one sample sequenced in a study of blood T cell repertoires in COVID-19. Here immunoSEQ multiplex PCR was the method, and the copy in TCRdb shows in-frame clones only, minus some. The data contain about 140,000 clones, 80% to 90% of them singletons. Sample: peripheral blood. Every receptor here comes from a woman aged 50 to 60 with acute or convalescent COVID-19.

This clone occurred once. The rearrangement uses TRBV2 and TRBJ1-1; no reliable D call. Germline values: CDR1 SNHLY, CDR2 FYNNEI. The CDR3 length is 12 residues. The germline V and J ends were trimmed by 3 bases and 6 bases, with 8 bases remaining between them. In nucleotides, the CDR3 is TGTGCCAGCAGTGACAGTTGGTCTGAAGCTTTCTTT. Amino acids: CASSDSWSEAFF.

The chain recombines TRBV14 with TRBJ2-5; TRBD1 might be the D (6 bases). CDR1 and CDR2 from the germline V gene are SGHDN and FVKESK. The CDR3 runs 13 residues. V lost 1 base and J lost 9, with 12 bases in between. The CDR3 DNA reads TGTGCCAGCAGCCAAGCGACAGGAGAATCCCAGTACTTC. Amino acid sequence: CASSQATGESQYF.

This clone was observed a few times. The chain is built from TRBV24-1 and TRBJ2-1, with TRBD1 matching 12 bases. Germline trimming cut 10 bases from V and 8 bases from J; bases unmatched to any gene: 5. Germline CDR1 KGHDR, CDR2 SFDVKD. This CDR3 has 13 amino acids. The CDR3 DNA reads TGTGCCACAGCCGGGACAGGGGGCTATGAGCAGTTCTTC. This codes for CATAGTGGYEQFF.

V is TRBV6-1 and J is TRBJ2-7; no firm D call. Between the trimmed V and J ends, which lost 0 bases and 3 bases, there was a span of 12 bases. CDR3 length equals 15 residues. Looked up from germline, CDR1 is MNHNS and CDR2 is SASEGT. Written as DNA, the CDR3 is TGTGCCAGCAGTGAAGCGCGAGTGACTGGCTACGAGCAGTACTTC. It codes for CASSEARVTGYEQYF.

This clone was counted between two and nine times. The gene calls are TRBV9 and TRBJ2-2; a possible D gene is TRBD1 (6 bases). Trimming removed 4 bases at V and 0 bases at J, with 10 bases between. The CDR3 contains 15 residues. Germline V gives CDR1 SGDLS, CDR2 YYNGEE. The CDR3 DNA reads TGTGCCAGCAGCATGACAGGCGCGAACACCGGGGAGCTGTTTTTT. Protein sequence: CASSMTGANTGELFF.

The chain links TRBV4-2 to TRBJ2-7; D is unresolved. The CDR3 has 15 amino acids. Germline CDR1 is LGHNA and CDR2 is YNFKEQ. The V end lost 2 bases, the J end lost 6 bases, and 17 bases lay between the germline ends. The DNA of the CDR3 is TGTGCCAGCAGCCAAACTTTCACAGATCTGAGCGAGCAGTACTTC. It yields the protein CASSQTFTDLSEQYF.

The CDR3 is CASSLKRSYQPQHF. CDR3 nucleotide sequence: TGTGCCAGCAGCTTGAAACGCAGTTATCAGCCCCAGCATTTT. This chain connects TRBV5-6 to TRBJ1-5; D unclear. CDR3 length: 14 amino acids. The V gene's germline CDR1 is SGHDT and CDR2 YYEEEE. The V gene lost 1 base and the J gene lost 5 bases, with 10 bases spanning the gap.

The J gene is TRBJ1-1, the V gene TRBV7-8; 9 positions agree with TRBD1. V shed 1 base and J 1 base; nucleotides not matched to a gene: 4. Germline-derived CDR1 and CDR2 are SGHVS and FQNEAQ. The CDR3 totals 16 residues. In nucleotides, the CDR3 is TGTGCCAGCAGCTTAGACGGGACAGGGCGGAACACTGAAGCTTTCTTT. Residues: CASSLDGTGRNTEAFF.

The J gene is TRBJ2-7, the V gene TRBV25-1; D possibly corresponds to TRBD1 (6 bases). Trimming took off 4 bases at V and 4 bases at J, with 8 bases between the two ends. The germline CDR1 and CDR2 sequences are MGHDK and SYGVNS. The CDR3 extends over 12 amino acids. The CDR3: CASSATGYEQYF. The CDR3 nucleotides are TGTGCCAGCAGTGCCACAGGGTACGAGCAGTACTTC.

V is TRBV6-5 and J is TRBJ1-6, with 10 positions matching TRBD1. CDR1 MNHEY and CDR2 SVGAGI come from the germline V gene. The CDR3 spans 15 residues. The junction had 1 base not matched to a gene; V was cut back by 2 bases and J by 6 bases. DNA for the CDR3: TGTGCCAGCAGTTACGGGACAGGGGTTAATTCACCCCTCCACTTT. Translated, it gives CASSYGTGVNSPLHF.

The CDR3 region has the DNA TGTGCCACCAGCAGAGAAGGCGCGGGTAACACCGGGGAGCTGTTTTTT. Its translation is CATSREGAGNTGELFF. The J gene is TRBJ2-2, the V gene TRBV15; D is perhaps TRBD2 (5 bases). V was shortened by 0 bases and J by 2 bases, with 10 bases between the two germline ends. CDR1 is LNHNV, CDR2 YYDKDF, per germline (reference sequence). The CDR3 has 16 residues.

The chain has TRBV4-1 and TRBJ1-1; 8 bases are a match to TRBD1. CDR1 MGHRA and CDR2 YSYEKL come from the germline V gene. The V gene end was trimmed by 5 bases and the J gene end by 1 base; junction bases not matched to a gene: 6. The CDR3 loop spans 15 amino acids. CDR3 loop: CASSSQTGANTEAFF. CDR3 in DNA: TGCGCCAGCAGCTCTCAGACAGGGGCGAACACTGAAGCTTTCTTT.

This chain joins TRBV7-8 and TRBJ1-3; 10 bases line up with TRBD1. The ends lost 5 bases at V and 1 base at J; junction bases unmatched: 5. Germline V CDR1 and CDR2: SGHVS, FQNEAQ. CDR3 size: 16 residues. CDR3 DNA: TGTGCCAGCAGCCCGGACAGGGGGAGATCTGGAAACACCATATATTTT. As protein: CASSPDRGRSGNTIYF.

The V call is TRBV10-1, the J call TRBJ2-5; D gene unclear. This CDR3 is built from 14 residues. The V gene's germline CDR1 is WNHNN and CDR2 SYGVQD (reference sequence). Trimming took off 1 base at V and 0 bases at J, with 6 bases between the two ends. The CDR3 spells CASSELTDQETQYF. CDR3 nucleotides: TGCGCCAGCAGTGAGTTAACAGACCAAGAGACCCAGTACTTC.

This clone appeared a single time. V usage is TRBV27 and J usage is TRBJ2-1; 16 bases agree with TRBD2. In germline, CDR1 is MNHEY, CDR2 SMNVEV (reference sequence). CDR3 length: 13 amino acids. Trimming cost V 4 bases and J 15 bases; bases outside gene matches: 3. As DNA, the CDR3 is TGTGCCAGCAGTTCTGGGACTAGCGGGAGGGGGTTCTTC. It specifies CASSSGTSGRGFF.

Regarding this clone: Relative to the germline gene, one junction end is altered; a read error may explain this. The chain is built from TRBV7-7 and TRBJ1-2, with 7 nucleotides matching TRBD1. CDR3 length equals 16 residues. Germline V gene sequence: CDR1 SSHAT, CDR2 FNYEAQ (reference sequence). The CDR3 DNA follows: TGTGCTAGCAGCCCCGACAGGGCGGATGTCTACTATGGCTACACCTTC. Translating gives CASSPDRADVYYGYTF. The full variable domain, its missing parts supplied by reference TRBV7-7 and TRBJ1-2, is GAGVSQSPRYKVTKRGQDVTLRCDPISSHATLYWYQQALGQGPEFLTYFNYEAQPDKSGLPSDRFSAERPEGSISTLTIQRTEQRDSAMYRCASSPDRADVYYGYTFGSGTRLTVV.

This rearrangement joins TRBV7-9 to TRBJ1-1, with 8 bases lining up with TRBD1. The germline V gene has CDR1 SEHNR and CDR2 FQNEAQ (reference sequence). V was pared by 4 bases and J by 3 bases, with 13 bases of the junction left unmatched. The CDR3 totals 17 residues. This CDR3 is CASSYRQGMGTDTEAFF. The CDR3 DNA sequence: TGTGCCAGCAGCTACCGACAGGGGATGGGGACGGACACTGAAGCTTTCTTT.

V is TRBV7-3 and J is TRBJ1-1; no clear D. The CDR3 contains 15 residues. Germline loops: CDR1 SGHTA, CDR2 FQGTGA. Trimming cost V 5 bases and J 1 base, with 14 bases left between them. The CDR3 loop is CASSPINTENTEAFF. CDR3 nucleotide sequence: TGTGCCAGCAGCCCGATAAACACCGAGAACACTGAAGCTTTCTTT.

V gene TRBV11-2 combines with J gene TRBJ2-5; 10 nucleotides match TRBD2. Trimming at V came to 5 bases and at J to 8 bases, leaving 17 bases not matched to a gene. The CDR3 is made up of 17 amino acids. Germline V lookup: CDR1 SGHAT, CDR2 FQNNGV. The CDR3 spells CASSLSALAGGLSTQYF. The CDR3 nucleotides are TGTGCCAGCAGCCTCTCCGCTTTAGCGGGAGGCCTCTCTACCCAGTACTTC.